What follows are 24 T cell receptor beta chains derived from one specimen sequenced in a study of blood T cell repertoires in COVID-19. Profiling relied on immunoSEQ multiplex PCR, and the TCRdb table lists in-frame clones only, not all of them. This sample has around 250,000 clones, with about 87% found just once. Sequencing was performed on peripheral blood. These receptors were obtained from a human donor in a cohort sampled during active COVID-19.

The V gene is TRBV5-6, the J gene TRBJ1-2, with 8 nucleotides matching TRBD1. V trimming: 2 bases; J trimming: 3 bases; junction bases outside the gene matches: 6. The CDR3 sequence is 15 residues long. The V gene's germline CDR1 is SGHDT and CDR2 YYEEEE. CDR3 residues: CASSFGRTGYYGYTF. Here the CDR3 DNA reads TGTGCCAGCAGCTTTGGCAGGACAGGGTACTATGGCTACACCTTC.

As DNA, the CDR3 is TGTGCCAGCAGTTACCCCCCCTGGGGCGGCTACGAGCAGTACTTC. As protein: CASSYPPWGGYEQYF. The chain has TRBV6-2 or TRBV6-3 and TRBJ2-7; tentatively, D is TRBD1 (5 bases). CDR1 and CDR2 (germline): MNHEY, SVGEGT. CDR3 length: 15 residues. V lost 2 bases to trimming and J lost 3 bases, with 14 bases between them.

The chain is built from TRBV7-8 and TRBJ2-3, with TRBD2 identical over 12 bases. In germline, CDR1 is SGHVS, CDR2 FQNEAQ. The CDR3 is 16 amino acids. V lost 6 bases, J lost 4 bases, and 8 bases stayed unmatched. CDR3 DNA: TGTGCCAGCAGTCTCCTGACTAGCGGGAGATCAGATACGCAGTATTTT. Its protein is CASSLLTSGRSDTQYF.

This chain connects TRBV9 to TRBJ2-3; 8 nucleotides line up with TRBD2. The CDR3 totals 15 residues. The germline V gene encodes CDR1 SGDLS and CDR2 YYNGEE. With V trimmed by 0 bases and J by 4 bases, 4 bases remained unmatched. DNA of the CDR3: TGTGCCAGCAGCGTAGGAGCGGGAGTGGCAGATACGCAGTATTTT. Translated: CASSVGAGVADTQYF.

The genes are TRBV6-2 or TRBV6-3 and TRBJ1-5, with 7 bases matching TRBD1. This CDR3 is 15 amino acids long. Germline V gene sequence: CDR1 MNHEY, CDR2 SVGEGT. V lost 2 bases to trimming and J lost 3 bases; unmatched junction nucleotides: 4. The chain's CDR3 is CASSYQRGPNQPQHF. For the CDR3, the DNA is TGTGCCAGCAGTTACCAGAGGGGGCCCAATCAGCCCCAGCATTTT.

A few counts support this clone. The chain combines TRBV7-9 with TRBJ1-2; 9 bases line up with TRBD1. In germline, CDR1 is SEHNR, CDR2 FQNEAQ (reference sequence). The CDR3 runs to 15 residues. Trimming took 5 bases from V and 4 from J; bases not matched to a gene: 8. This CDR3 reads CASSQAGTGIYGYTF. CDR3 in DNA: TGTGCCAGCAGCCAAGCCGGGACAGGGATCTATGGCTACACCTTC.

V is TRBV4-1 and J is TRBJ2-3; 7 positions agree with TRBD2. The CDR3 is 15 amino acids. The germline gives CDR1 MGHRA, CDR2 YSYEKL. Losses at the gene ends were 4 bases for V and 4 bases for J; bases not matched to a gene: 8. CDR3 bases: TGCGCCAGCAGCCCCGAATCCCTAGCGGCAGATACGCAGTATTTT. Its translation is CASSPESLAADTQYF.

This clone was seen a few times. V is TRBV29-1 and J is TRBJ1-1, with 9 bases matching TRBD1. Per germline, CDR1 SQVTM and CDR2 ANQGSEA. The CDR3 has 13 amino acids. V shed 7 bases and J 5 bases; nucleotides not matched to a gene: 8. CDR3 sequence: CSGRQGVSTEAFF. The CDR3 bases are TGCAGCGGCAGACAGGGGGTTTCGACTGAAGCTTTCTTT.

V gene TRBV4-3 combines with J gene TRBJ2-3, with a weak D call TRBD2 (6 bases). Trimming removed 4 bases from V and 3 bases from J, with 14 bases in between. This CDR3 is 15 amino acids long. The germline V gene encodes CDR1 LGHNA and CDR2 YSLEER. CDR3 region: CASSPQGGRTDTQYF. The CDR3 bases are TGCGCCAGCAGCCCCCAAGGAGGGCGGACAGATACGCAGTATTTT.

The V and J genes are TRBV19 and TRBJ2-7; a possible D gene is TRBD1 (7 bases). Per the germline V gene, CDR1 is LNHDA and CDR2 is SQIVND (reference sequence). This CDR3 spans 16 amino acids. The ends were cut back, 4 bases at V and 0 bases at J, with 16 bases in the middle. As DNA, the CDR3 is TGTGCCAGTAGTAGGGGGGACAGTTTGACCTCCTACGAGCAGTACTTC. Translated: CASSRGDSLTSYEQYF.

The rearrangement uses TRBV6-5 and TRBJ2-2, with 11 bases that match TRBD1. The CDR3 runs 15 residues. The V and J ends lost 6 bases and 4 bases, in that order; junction bases with no gene match: 4. Germline V gives CDR1 MNHEY, CDR2 SVGAGI. CDR3 residues: CASSRDRGGTGELFF. In nucleotides, the CDR3 is TGTGCCAGCAGCAGGGACAGGGGGGGCACCGGGGAGCTGTTTTTT.

This chain joins TRBV29-1 and TRBJ1-1; D may be TRBD1 (6 bases). This CDR3 contains 12 residues. The V gene's germline CDR1 is SQVTM and CDR2 ANQGSEA. Trimming pared 7 bases from V and 1 base from J, leaving 10 bases between. The CDR3 sequence is CSGGHRNTEAFF. The CDR3 coding sequence is TGCAGCGGGGGACATCGGAACACTGAAGCTTTCTTT. The full variable domain, rest sourced from reference TRBV29-1 and TRBJ1-1, is SAVISQKPSRDICQRGTSLTIQCQVDSQVTMMFWYRQQPGQSLTLIATANQGSEATYESGFVIDKFPISRPNLTFSTLTVSNMSPEDSSIYLCSGGHRNTEAFFGQGTRLTVV.

The rearrangement links TRBV5-1 to TRBJ2-3; 7 nucleotides agree with TRBD2. The trim removed 1 base at V and 6 bases at J, leaving 8 bases unmatched. The germline gives CDR1 SGHRS, CDR2 YFSETQ. The CDR3 loop spans 15 amino acids. CDR3 sequence: CASSLRGVRMDTQYF. CDR3 sequence (DNA): TGCGCCAGCAGCTTGCGGGGGGTCCGGATGGATACGCAGTATTTT.

This rearrangement joins TRBV7-8 to TRBJ2-2; 7 positions agree with TRBD2. Germline CDR1 is SGHVS and CDR2 is FQNEAQ. The CDR3 is 15 residues long. The V gene end was trimmed by 0 bases and the J gene end by 8 bases; junction bases not matched to a gene: 6. This CDR3 is CASSLALADRGELFF. In DNA form, the CDR3 reads TGTGCCAGCAGCTTAGCTCTAGCGGACCGTGGGGAGCTGTTTTTT.

V is TRBV4-1 and J is TRBJ2-1; TRBD1 aligns across 8 bases. J lost 1 base, V lost 5 bases, and 10 bases had no gene match. Germline V gene lookup returns CDR1 MGHRA and CDR2 YSYEKL. The CDR3 is 17 amino acids. The chain's CDR3 is CASSNGQGPSSYNEQFF. DNA for the CDR3: TGCGCCAGCAGCAACGGACAGGGTCCCTCTTCCTACAATGAGCAGTTCTTC.

This clone has only one observation. The chain employs TRBV20-1 and TRBJ2-1, with a possible D match to TRBD2 (5 bases). The CDR3 contains 11 residues. Trimming removed 3 bases from V and 9 bases from J, with 9 bases in between. Germline CDR1 DFQATT, CDR2 SNEGSKA (reference sequence). As DNA, the CDR3 is TGCAGTGCTAGGGGAGCGAGTGAGCAGTTCTTC. As protein: CSARGASEQFF.

The V and J genes are TRBV27 and TRBJ1-6; the D gene is possibly TRBD1 (5 bases). Germline CDR1 is MNHEY and CDR2 is SMNVEV (reference sequence). The ends were cut back, 4 bases at V and 8 bases at J, with 15 bases in the middle. This CDR3 comprises 15 residues. In nucleotides, the CDR3 is TGTGCCAGCAGTTCCACAGGCCTTTGGGATTCACCCCTCCACTTT. Translated: CASSSTGLWDSPLHF.

The chain has TRBV28 and TRBJ2-1, with 12 positions matching TRBD2. Germline V gene lookup returns CDR1 MDHEN and CDR2 SYDVKM. V lost 6 bases and J lost 8; bases outside the gene matches: 11. The CDR3 sequence is 16 residues long. The CDR3 loop is CASSTPSGGASHEQFF. The DNA of the CDR3 is TGTGCCAGCAGCACACCTAGCGGGGGGGCCAGTCATGAGCAGTTCTTC.

The chain recombines TRBV4-3 with TRBJ1-2; no clear D. The V end lost 0 bases, the J end lost 0 bases, and 8 bases lay between the germline ends. In germline, CDR1 is LGHNA, CDR2 YSLEER. The CDR3 is made up of 15 amino acids. The chain's CDR3 is CASSQDQATNYGYTF. CDR3 bases: TGCGCCAGCAGCCAAGATCAGGCCACTAACTATGGCTACACCTTC.

The chain carries TRBV18 and TRBJ2-7, with 7 bases fitting TRBD1. This CDR3 spans 12 amino acids. The trim removed 5 bases at V and 4 bases at J, leaving 2 bases unmatched. The V gene's germline CDR1 is KGHSH and CDR2 LQKENI. CDR3 nucleotides: TGTGCCAGCTCATTGACAGGGTACGAGCAGTACTTC. Its translation: CASSLTGYEQYF.

The V call is TRBV7-2, the J call TRBJ1-2; unclear D gene. Germline V gene lookup returns CDR1 SGHTA and CDR2 FQGNSA. V was shortened by 5 bases and J by 2 bases, with 15 bases between the two germline ends. The CDR3 is 15 residues long. CDR3 protein: CASSPYAGANYGYTF. The CDR3, as DNA: TGTGCCAGCAGCCCCTATGCTGGAGCCAACTATGGCTACACCTTC.

The rearrangement joins TRBV5-1 to TRBJ2-5, with 9 bases identical to TRBD2. Trimming removed 0 bases from V and 3 bases from J; junction bases left unmatched: 6. The CDR3 spans 16 residues. The germline CDR1 and CDR2 sequences are SGHRS and YFSETQ. The CDR3 is CASSLARTSDEETQYF. The CDR3 DNA reads TGCGCCAGCAGCTTGGCCCGGACTAGCGACGAAGAGACCCAGTACTTC.

This clone has only one observation. The chain's CDR3 is CASSLVSGGSRYEQYF. CDR3 DNA: TGCGCCAGCAGCTTGGTTTCCGGGGGGTCCAGATACGAGCAGTACTTC. The chain has TRBV5-1 and TRBJ2-7; 7 nucleotides line up with TRBD2. J was trimmed by 4 bases and V by 0 bases; bases with no gene match: 10. The CDR3 contains 16 residues. Germline CDR1 reads SGHRS; CDR2 reads YFSETQ.

The V and J genes are TRBV29-1 and TRBJ2-1; D unresolved. V was shortened by 0 bases and J by 6 bases, with 12 bases between the two germline ends. Germline V gene lookup returns CDR1 SQVTM and CDR2 ANQGSEA. There are 14 residues in the CDR3. Here the CDR3 DNA reads TGCAGCGTTGAAGATCAGGTCGGAACCAATGAGCAGTTCTTC. It yields the protein CSVEDQVGTNEQFF.